Below are 7 T cell receptor beta chains sequenced from a single sample in a study of OX40 agonist ivuxolimab in advanced cancers. Sequenced by immunoSEQ multiplex PCR; TCRdb stores in-frame clones only, minus some. This table has 75,000 to 90,000 clones, 80% to 95% appearing once. The sequenced sample was CD4+ or CD8+ T cells sorted from blood, obtained in a trial of the OX40 agonist ivuxolimab. The receptors were gathered from an adult with an advanced solid tumor such as melanoma, head and neck, liver or kidney cancer.

The chain links TRBV11-3 to TRBJ2-2; D not certain. Germline assignment: CDR1 SGHNT and CDR2 YENEEA. Trimming took 0 bases from V and 8 from J, leaving 4 bases between them. The CDR3 sequence is 12 residues long. CDR3 protein: CASSLDEGELFF. The CDR3 coding sequence is TGTGCCAGCAGCTTAGATGAAGGGGAGCTGTTTTTT.

The chain recombines TRBV10-3 with TRBJ1-1; TRBD1 aligns across 8 bases. The CDR3 contains 15 residues. Germline trimming cut 6 bases from V and 0 bases from J; bases unmatched to any gene: 6. In germline, CDR1 is ENHRY, CDR2 SYGVKD. This chain's CDR3 is CAISDRGKMNTEAFF. In DNA, the CDR3 is TGTGCCATCAGCGACAGGGGCAAAATGAACACTGAAGCTTTCTTT.

The genes are TRBV7-9 and TRBJ2-3; no clear D. The CDR3 sequence is 15 residues long. Trimming removed 10 bases at V and 2 bases at J, with 19 bases between. The germline gives CDR1 SEHNR, CDR2 FQNEAQ (reference sequence). Here the CDR3 DNA reads TGTGCCACCCTGAGATTAGCTCGAACCACAGATACGCAGTATTTT. The encoded protein is CATLRLARTTDTQYF.

The V call is TRBV5-1, the J call TRBJ1-6; no clear D gene. Germline values: CDR1 SGHRS, CDR2 YFSETQ. V shed 6 bases and J shed 9 bases, with 16 bases lying between them. This CDR3 has 14 residues. The CDR3 reads CASTTGDMISPLHF. In nucleotides, the CDR3 is TGCGCCAGCACGACCGGGGATATGATTTCACCCCTCCACTTT.

The gene calls are TRBV10-3 and TRBJ2-1; 7 positions match TRBD1. V was pared by 4 bases and J by 6 bases, with 3 bases of the junction left unmatched. The CDR3 spans 13 residues. The germline V gene has CDR1 ENHRY and CDR2 SYGVKD. The CDR3 DNA follows: TGTGCCATCAGTGCTGAGGGGGCCAATGAGCAGTTCTTC. Its translation is CAISAEGANEQFF.

This clone was counted a single time. The chain couples TRBV9 to TRBJ2-1; no definite D call. CDR3 length: 12 amino acids. CDR1 and CDR2 from the germline V gene are SGDLS and YYNGEE. V lost 1 base and J 8 bases, leaving 7 bases between the germline ends. CDR3 in DNA: TGTGCCAGCAGCGTAAGGAGTGATGAGCAGTTCTTC. It yields the protein CASSVRSDEQFF.

The rearrangement links TRBV5-1 to TRBJ2-2; 7 nucleotides line up with TRBD1. Trimming took 4 bases from V and 7 from J; bases not matched to a gene: 13. There are 16 residues in the CDR3. Looked up from germline, CDR1 is SGHRS and CDR2 is YFSETQ. The CDR3 DNA reads as TGCGCCAGCAGCCAGTATCCCGACAGGGTTGACGGGGAGCTGTTTTTT. It yields the protein CASSQYPDRVDGELFF.